This T cell receptor beta chain is drawn from a study of T cell responses to AZD1222 COVID-19 vaccine. Germline V gene data show CDR1 as MNHEY and CDR2 as SVGAGI. Trimming stripped 5 bases from V and 1 base from J, with 12 bases between. This CDR3 is 14 amino acids long. Here immunoSEQ multiplex PCR was the method, and the copy in TCRdb shows in-frame clones only, minus some. The repertoire consists of roughly 110,000 clones, with 87% occurring once and the leading ten covering 4.5% to 5.5%. Sequencing used peripheral blood, obtained 28 days after the second AZD1222 dose. This receptor was identified in an adult who received the AZD1222 COVID-19 vaccine. The rearrangement uses TRBV6-5 and TRBJ2-7, with D tentatively TRBD1 (6 bases). CDR3 nucleotides: TGTGCCAGCAGTCCGGACAGAAGTTCCTACGAGCAGTACTTC. The encoded protein is CASSPDRSSYEQYF.